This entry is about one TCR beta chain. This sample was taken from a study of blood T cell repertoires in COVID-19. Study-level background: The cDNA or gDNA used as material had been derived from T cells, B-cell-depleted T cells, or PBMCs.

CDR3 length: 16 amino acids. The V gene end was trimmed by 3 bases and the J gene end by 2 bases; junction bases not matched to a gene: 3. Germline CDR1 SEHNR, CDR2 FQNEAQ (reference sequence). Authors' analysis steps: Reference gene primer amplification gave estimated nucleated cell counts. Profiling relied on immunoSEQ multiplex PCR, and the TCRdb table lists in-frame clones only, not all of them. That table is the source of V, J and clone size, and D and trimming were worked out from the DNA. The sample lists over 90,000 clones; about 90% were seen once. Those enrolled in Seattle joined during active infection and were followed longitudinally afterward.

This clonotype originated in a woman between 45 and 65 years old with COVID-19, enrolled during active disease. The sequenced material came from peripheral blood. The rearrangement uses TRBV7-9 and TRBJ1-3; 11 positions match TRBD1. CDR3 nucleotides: TGTGCCAGCAGCTTTGAGGGACAGGGGGCTGGAAACACCATATATTTT. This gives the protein CASSFEGQGAGNTIYF.